One and the same sample provided the 30 T cell receptor beta chains below, sequenced in a study of blood T cells in healthy people across ages (dated by TCRdb to between 2014 and 2017). Library preparation was by 5' RACE. Reads for this sample came from an Illumina HiSeq 2500. A second about 7 to 11 cycle PCR used a sample-barcoded 5' primer and a J-beta primer mix. TCRdb applied fastp at Q25 and MiXCR to the public reads, then kept only in-frame beta chains. Records with the same CDR3 protein are collapsed into one entry carrying the most frequent genes and DNA. The sample table lists hundreds of thousands of distinct CDR3 sequences, about 30% of them with a count of one. The ten largest clones add up to 15% to 17% of the sample. Sequenced sample: blood. These receptors all come from a woman over 75 in good health. Donor details come from another sample of the same person, matched by shared clones.

The chain uses TRBV7-8 and TRBJ1-4; weak D call: TRBD1 (6 bases). The CDR3 is 14 residues long. The germline gives CDR1 SGHVS, CDR2 FQNEAQ. The V end was cut by 4 bases, the J end by 8 bases, with 14 bases between. The CDR3 loop is CASSSGQLGEKLFF. The CDR3 nucleotides read TGTGCCAGCAGCTCAGGACAGCTCGGCGAAAAACTGTTTTTT.

This clonotype has at least ten counts. A much larger clone differs by one base, so this may be a read error. The chain combines TRBV7-2 with TRBJ2-7; 8 positions agree with TRBD1. Germline lookup yields CDR1 SGHTA and CDR2 FQGNSA. V was clipped by 5 bases and J by 7 bases; unmatched bases: 13. This CDR3 is 15 amino acids long. The CDR3 DNA reads as TGTGCCAGCAGCCAAGACAGGGGCCCCAACAATGAGCAGTACTTC. As protein: CASSQDRGPNNEQYF.

This clonotype has only a few counts. Germline is not matched at one junction end, which may reflect a read error. CDR3 amino acids: CASSLVARGGGHNF. The CDR3 bases are TGTGCCAGCAGCTTAGTAGCCAGGGGAGGAGGCCACAACTTC. The chain couples TRBV7-8 to TRBJ1-2, with a possible D match to TRBD1 (6 bases). This CDR3 has 14 amino acids. CDR1 is SGHVS and CDR2 is FQNEAQ in the germline V gene.

The chain has TRBV5-6 and TRBJ2-3; possible D gene TRBD2, 5 bases. CDR3 length: 16 residues. V was shortened by 0 bases and J by 3 bases, with 14 bases between the two germline ends. Per germline, CDR1 SGHDT and CDR2 YYEEEE. CDR3 DNA sequence: TGTGCCAGCAGCTTGGGGCCCTTCGAGGGAACAGATACGCAGTATTTT. This gives the protein CASSLGPFEGTDTQYF.

This clonotype has a count of ten or more. This chain uses TRBV7-2 with TRBJ2-3; a possible D gene is TRBD2 (6 bases). There are 15 residues in the CDR3. The V end was cut by 0 bases, the J end by 6 bases, with 13 bases between. Germline V gene data show CDR1 as SGHTA and CDR2 as FQGNSA. The CDR3 DNA is TGTGCCAGCAGCTTAGCGCTCCCAGGGAGGGATACGCAGTATTTT. Translation: CASSLALPGRDTQYF. Full variable domain (rest looked up from reference TRBV7-2 and TRBJ2-3): GAGVSQSPSNKVTEKGKDVELRCDPISGHTALYWYRQSLGQGLEFLIYFQGNSAPDKSGLPSDRFSAERTGGSVSTLTIQRTQQEDSAVYLCASSLALPGRDTQYFGPGTRLTVL.

In this sample, this clonotype turned up many times. V usage is TRBV20-1 and J usage is TRBJ2-5; no clear D gene. This CDR3 has 15 amino acids. Trimming pared 0 bases from V and 1 base from J, leaving 12 bases between. Germline loops: CDR1 DFQATT, CDR2 SNEGSKA (reference sequence). CDR3 protein: CSARDLPPSQETQYF. The CDR3 bases are TGCAGTGCTAGAGATCTGCCACCAAGCCAAGAGACCCAGTACTTC.

This rearrangement joins TRBV18 to TRBJ2-5; 9 nucleotides match TRBD1. V lost 0 bases to trimming and J lost 4 bases; unmatched junction nucleotides: 3. CDR1 KGHSH and CDR2 LQKENI come from the germline V gene. The CDR3 consists of 15 residues. CDR3 protein: CASSPPGQGLETQYF. CDR3 in DNA: TGTGCCAGCTCACCACCGGGACAGGGCTTAGAGACCCAGTACTTC.

This clonotype appeared many times. The rearrangement uses TRBV6-1 and TRBJ2-7; 9 bases are shared with TRBD1. V shed 9 bases and J 5 bases; nucleotides not matched to a gene: 11. CDR3 length: 14 residues. Germline V gene sequence: CDR1 MNHNS, CDR2 SASEGT. Here the CDR3 DNA reads TGTGCCAGTTCCCCGGGACAGGGATTCAACGAGCAGTACTTC. This sequence encodes CASSPGQGFNEQYF.

The chain links TRBV20-1 to TRBJ2-1, with a weak D call TRBD2 (6 bases). The CDR3 runs 16 residues. Germline V gene lookup returns CDR1 DFQATT and CDR2 SNEGSKA (reference sequence). The V end lost 1 base, the J end lost 0 bases, and 13 bases lay between the germline ends. The CDR3: CSARGGLDLSYNEQFF. Written as DNA, the CDR3 is TGCAGTGCTAGAGGGGGACTCGACCTCTCCTACAATGAGCAGTTCTTC.

This clonotype has a handful of counts. The chain employs TRBV4-2 and TRBJ1-2; 7 positions match TRBD1. The CDR3 extends over 18 amino acids. The germline CDR1 and CDR2 sequences are LGHNA and YNFKEQ. V lost 1 base, J lost 4 bases, and 15 bases stayed unmatched. The CDR3 here is CASSQGSLGAGGTYGYTF. The CDR3 coding sequence is TGTGCCAGCAGCCAAGGGTCCTTAGGGGCAGGGGGGACCTATGGCTACACCTTC.

This clonotype was found many times. The CDR3 protein is CASSLTGQTTGELFF. The DNA for the CDR3 is TGCGCCAGCAGCTTGACGGGACAGACCACCGGGGAGCTGTTTTTT. The rearrangement joins TRBV5-1 to TRBJ2-2, with 7 bases matching TRBD1. Germline loops: CDR1 SGHRS, CDR2 YFSETQ. The CDR3 consists of 15 residues. V trimming: 1 base; J trimming: 4 bases; junction bases outside the gene matches: 4.

This clonotype occurred many times. With a much larger clone just one base away, this may be a read error. The chain combines TRBV7-2 with TRBJ1-2, with no clear D. CDR3 length equals 14 residues. Germline V gene lookup returns CDR1 SGHTA and CDR2 FQGNSA. CDR3 bases: TGTGCCAGCAACTTAGAGGCAGCCCTATATGGCTACACCTTC. This encodes CASNLEAALYGYTF.

On this clonotype: This may arise from a read error, as a much more abundant clone is one base away. The chain links TRBV6-2 or TRBV6-3 to TRBJ2-7; 8 nucleotides match TRBD1. Germline V lookup: CDR1 MNHEY, CDR2 SVGEGT. The CDR3 totals 16 residues. CDR3: CACSYSSPGTGYEQYF. CDR3 bases: TGTGCCTGCAGTTACTCGAGTCCCGGGACAGGTTACGAGCAGTACTTC.

This clonotype showed up many times. This chain uses TRBV30 with TRBJ1-2; no definite D call. The CDR3 runs to 12 residues. CDR1 is GTSNPN and CDR2 is SVGIG in the germline V gene (reference sequence). Trimming shortened V by 0 bases and J by 6 bases, and 8 bases separated the two germline ends. CDR3 residues: CAWSVSRNGYTF. The DNA of the CDR3 is TGTGCCTGGAGTGTAAGTCGGAATGGCTACACCTTC.

The rearrangement joins TRBV5-1 to TRBJ2-3, with D maybe TRBD1 (7 bases). This CDR3 has 15 residues. V lost 5 bases to trimming and J lost 6 bases, with 19 bases between them. Germline V gives CDR1 SGHRS, CDR2 YFSETQ. CDR3 in DNA: TGCGCCAGCAGTTGGGGTGACAGGGAGGCGGATACGCAGTATTTT. It encodes CASSWGDREADTQYF.

This clonotype was recorded at least ten times. The V and J genes are TRBV20-1 and TRBJ2-3; D might be TRBD1 (6 bases). Between the trimmed V and J ends, which lost 4 bases and 2 bases, there was a span of 16 bases. Germline CDR1 DFQATT, CDR2 SNEGSKA (reference sequence). This CDR3 spans 15 amino acids. The CDR3 DNA reads TGCAGTGCTACGAGGGAAGGGGGTTCCACAGATACGCAGTATTTT. This sequence encodes CSATREGGSTDTQYF.

With respect to this clonotype: This may come from a read error, since a much larger clone is one base off. This chain links TRBV20-1 with TRBJ2-1; 15 bases fit TRBD2. V lost 3 bases, J lost 10 bases, and 7 bases stayed unmatched. The length of the CDR3 is 15 residues. The germline gives CDR1 DFQATT, CDR2 SNEGSKA (reference sequence). The CDR3 protein is CSASSGTSGGSEQFF. CDR3 DNA sequence: TGCAGTGCTAGCTCCGGGACTAGCGGGGGGAGCGAGCAGTTCTTC.

This clonotype has at least ten counts. The CDR3 region is CASSQRRGGTQYF. The CDR3 nucleotides read TGCGCCAGCAGCCAACGGAGGGGAGGTACGCAGTATTTT. This chain links TRBV4-3 with TRBJ2-3, with D perhaps matching TRBD2 (6 bases). Trimming took off 2 bases at V and 8 bases at J, with 11 bases between the two ends. The CDR3 is 13 amino acids. CDR1 is LGHNA and CDR2 is YSLEER in the germline V gene.

There are a few counts of this clonotype. J is TRBJ1-1 and V is TRBV14; D is unresolved. Germline CDR1 is SGHDN and CDR2 is FVKESK. The germline V and J ends were trimmed by 3 bases and 1 base, with 9 bases remaining between them. This CDR3 has 14 residues. The CDR3 DNA sequence: TGTGCCAGCAGCCATGCACGGGGGAACACTGAAGCTTTCTTT. This translates into CASSHARGNTEAFF.

Regarding this clonotype: A much larger clone differs by one base, so this may be a read error. The DNA for the CDR3 is TGCGCCAGCAGCCCCCGTTTCGGGAGTCGCACTGAAGCTTTCTTT. Translating it yields CASSPRFGSRTEAFF. This chain links TRBV5-1 with TRBJ1-1; D unclear. This CDR3 spans 15 amino acids. From germline, CDR1 is SGHRS and CDR2 YFSETQ. Trimming cost V 4 bases and J 4 bases, with 17 bases left between them.

This clonotype was counted ten times or more. This chain uses TRBV18 with TRBJ2-7; TRBD2 matches 7 bases. Germline V gives CDR1 KGHSH, CDR2 LQKENI. CDR3 length: 15 amino acids. The trim removed 0 bases at V and 1 base at J, leaving 3 bases unmatched. CDR3 DNA: TGTGCCAGCTCACCACCTGGCGGGGGTTCCTACGAGCAGTACTTC. Translating gives CASSPPGGGSYEQYF. The full variable domain, with the rest looked up from reference TRBV18 and TRBJ2-7, is NAGVMQNPRHLVRRRGQEARLRCSPMKGHSHVYWYRQLPEEGLKFMVYLQKENIIDESGMPKERFSAEFPKEGPSILRIQQVVRGDSAAYFCASSPPGGGSYEQYFGPGTRLTVT.

A few counts support this clonotype. V is TRBV6-2 or TRBV6-3 and J is TRBJ1-1; D is unclear. V was trimmed by 3 bases and J by 4 bases, leaving 12 bases between them. There are 14 residues in the CDR3. Germline V gene lookup returns CDR1 MNHEY and CDR2 SVGEGT. CDR3 region: CASSYPGLGTEAFF. The CDR3 region has the DNA TGTGCCAGCAGTTATCCGGGCTTAGGCACTGAAGCTTTCTTT.

This clonotype was seen ten or more times. The chain employs TRBV7-2 and TRBJ2-1; the match to TRBD2 covers 14 bases. The CDR3 spans 14 residues. Germline CDR1 SGHTA, CDR2 FQGNSA. V gave up 5 bases and J gave up 8 bases; unmatched junction bases: 2. In nucleotides, the CDR3 is TGTGCCAGCAGCCCGGGACTAGCGGGGGATGAGCAGTTCTTC. It translates to CASSPGLAGDEQFF.

This clonotype has just a few counts. This chain links TRBV9 with TRBJ1-3; D is undetermined. The germline CDR1 and CDR2 sequences are SGDLS and YYNGEE. There are 16 residues in the CDR3. Trimming shortened V by 4 bases and J by 0 bases, and 14 bases separated the two germline ends. Here the CDR3 DNA reads TGTGCCAGCAGCCCCGAGGAAAGGTCCTCTGGAAACACCATATATTTT. It translates to CASSPEERSSGNTIYF. The full variable domain, in which reference TRBV9 and TRBJ1-3 provide the parts outside the CDR3, is DSGVTQTPKHLITATGQRVTLRCSPRSGDLSVYWYQQSLDQGLQFLIQYYNGEERAKGNILERFSAQQFPDLHSELNLSSLELGDSALYFCASSPEERSSGNTIYFGEGSWLTVV.

This clonotype occurred many times. J is TRBJ2-7 and V is TRBV7-9; D is perhaps TRBD1 or TRBD2 (7 bases each). V lost 8 bases and J 3 bases, leaving 14 bases between the germline ends. Germline V gives CDR1 SEHNR, CDR2 FQNEAQ (reference sequence). The CDR3 is 13 residues long. In DNA form, the CDR3 reads TGTGCCAGCTTGGCAGGGGGGGGCTACGAGCAGTACTTC. This translates into CASLAGGGYEQYF. The variable domain in full, with the rest retrieved from reference TRBV7-9 and TRBJ2-7, is DTGVSQNPRHKITKRGQNVTFRCDPISEHNRLYWYRQTLGQGPEFLTYFQNEAQLEKSRLLSDRFSAERPKGSFSTLEIQRTEQGDSAMYLCASLAGGGYEQYFGPGTRLTVT.

This clonotype has ten or more counts. The chain has TRBV9 and TRBJ2-7; 7 bases agree with TRBD1. This CDR3 contains 15 residues. In germline, CDR1 is SGDLS, CDR2 YYNGEE. Trimming cost V 4 bases and J 0 bases; bases outside gene matches: 7. CDR3 bases: TGTGCCAGCAGCCCGCTGGACAGGTTCTCCTACGAGCAGTACTTC. Residues: CASSPLDRFSYEQYF. The full variable domain, completed using reference TRBV9 and TRBJ2-7, is DSGVTQTPKHLITATGQRVTLRCSPRSGDLSVYWYQQSLDQGLQFLIQYYNGEERAKGNILERFSAQQFPDLHSELNLSSLELGDSALYFCASSPLDRFSYEQYFGPGTRLTVT.

This clonotype was recorded a few times. CDR3 amino acids: CASSLRDGLMNTEAFF. CDR3 bases: TGTGCCAGCAGCTTACGGGACGGCCTCATGAACACTGAAGCTTTCTTT. The rearrangement joins TRBV13 to TRBJ1-1, with D possibly matching TRBD1 (5 bases). Per germline, CDR1 PRHDT and CDR2 FYEKMQ (reference sequence). This CDR3 contains 16 residues. V was pared by 2 bases and J by 0 bases, with 13 bases between. Filled out from reference TRBV13 and TRBJ1-1, the complete variable domain reads AAGVIQSPRHLIKEKRETATLKCYPIPRHDTVYWYQQGPGQDPQFLISFYEKMQSDKGSIPDRFSAQQFSDYHSELNMSSLELGDSALYFCASSLRDGLMNTEAFFGQGTRLTVV.

This clonotype was picked up many times. V and J are TRBV12-3 or TRBV12-4 and TRBJ1-2; 7 bases line up with TRBD1. Germline trimming cut 6 bases from V and 7 bases from J; bases unmatched to any gene: 11. The CDR3 has 14 residues. DNA for the CDR3: TGTGCCAGCAGCTCTACAGGGGAGGGACGTGGCTACACCTTC. Translation gives CASSSTGEGRGYTF.

V usage is TRBV20-1 and J usage is TRBJ2-5; no clear D gene. V lost 7 bases, J lost 3 bases, and 9 bases lay in between. Germline V gives CDR1 DFQATT, CDR2 SNEGSKA (reference sequence). The CDR3 is 11 amino acids. The CDR3 protein is CSGAREETQYF. DNA of the CDR3: TGCAGTGGTGCAAGGGAAGAGACCCAGTACTTC.

This clonotype was picked up many times. This chain connects TRBV7-9 to TRBJ2-7; D gene ambiguous. Trimming left V 2 bases short and J 3 bases short, with 11 bases between. This CDR3 region has 14 residues. Per the germline V gene, CDR1 is SEHNR and CDR2 is FQNEAQ (reference sequence). The CDR3 protein is CASSLTGPIYEQYF. Here the CDR3 DNA reads TGTGCCAGCAGCTTAACCGGGCCGATCTACGAGCAGTACTTC. Full variable domain (missing parts from reference TRBV7-9 and TRBJ2-7): DTGVSQNPRHKITKRGQNVTFRCDPISEHNRLYWYRQTLGQGPEFLTYFQNEAQLEKSRLLSDRFSAERPKGSFSTLEIQRTEQGDSAMYLCASSLTGPIYEQYFGPGTRLTVT.